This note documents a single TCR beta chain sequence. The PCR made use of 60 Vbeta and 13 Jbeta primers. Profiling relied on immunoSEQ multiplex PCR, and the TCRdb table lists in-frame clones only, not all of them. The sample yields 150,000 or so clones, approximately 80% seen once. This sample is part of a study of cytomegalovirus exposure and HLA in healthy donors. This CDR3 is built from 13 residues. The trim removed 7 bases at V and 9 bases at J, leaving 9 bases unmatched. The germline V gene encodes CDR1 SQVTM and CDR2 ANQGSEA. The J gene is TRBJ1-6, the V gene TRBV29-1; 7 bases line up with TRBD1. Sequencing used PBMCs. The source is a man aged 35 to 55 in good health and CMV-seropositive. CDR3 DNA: TGCAGCGCCTCCCAGGGGGATCGTTCACCCCTCCACTTT. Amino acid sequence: CSASQGDRSPLHF.